The rows below give T cell receptor beta chains drawn from one sample of a study of response to subunit inactivated influenza vaccine. TCRdb ran MiXCR on the RT-PCR reads and lists one entry per CDR3 protein. The sample has 650,000 to 800,000 distinct CDR3 sequences, approximately 15% seen once. The sequencing used PBMCs from blood, collected less than 15 days before vaccination. The receptor set was obtained from a man in his forties or fifties who received an inactivated influenza vaccine. Each CDR3 is given with its conserved first and last residue. D genes are given only for firm matches. Rows may omit the clone size; those that give it use once, few, many or a size class.

TGTGCCAGCAGCTTGGGGGTCGGACAGAACACTGAAGCTTTCTTT	CASSLGVGQNTEAFF	TRBJ1-1	TRBV5-5	few	.
TGCAGTGCTAGAGAGCGGGACAGGGGGTGGGTGGGTATTAACGAGCAGTTCTTC	CSARERDRGWVGINEQFF	TRBJ2-1	TRBV20-1	.	TRBD1
TGCGCCAGCAGCAATCCCCGGGCAAACTACGAGCAGTACTTC	CASSNPRANYEQYF	TRBJ2-7	TRBV5-1	.	.
TGTGCCATCAGTGAGGCAGCGGGAGGCTTCACCGGGGAGCTGTTTTTT	CAISEAAGGFTGELFF	TRBJ2-2	TRBV10-3	.	TRBD2
TGTGCCAGCAGGCCTTCAGTGGGGGGACGAGAACTGTTTTTT	CASRPSVGGRELFF	TRBJ1-4	TRBV7-9	many	.
TGCGCCAGCAGCCAAGAGGTAGCGGGGAACACCGGGGAGCTGTTTTTT	CASSQEVAGNTGELFF	TRBJ2-2	TRBV4-3	.	TRBD2
TGTGCCATCAGTGAGCGGAATCGGATGGCGTACGAGCAGTACTTC	CAISERNRMAYEQYF	TRBJ2-7	TRBV10-3	few	.
TGCAGTGCTAGAGGCAGAGCAACTAATGAAAAACTGTTTTTT	CSARGRATNEKLFF	TRBJ1-4	TRBV20-1	few	.
TGTGCCAGCAGTACTATGAATCAGCCCCAGCATTTT	CASSTMNQPQHF	TRBJ1-5	TRBV27	few	.
TGCGCCAGCAGCCAAGATGGTAACGGGAAAGAGACCCAGTACTTC	CASSQDGNGKETQYF	TRBJ2-5	TRBV4-3	few	.
TGTGCCAGCAGCCCCCACCCTCGGGCTGCAGGGGCGCTCCTTAACTATGGCTACACCTTC	CASSPHPRAAGALLNYGYTF	TRBJ1-2	TRBV11-1	.	.
TGCAGTGCTAAAACCGGGAGCTACGAGCAGTACTTC	CSAKTGSYEQYF	TRBJ2-7	TRBV20-1	.	.
TGTGCCAGCAGCTATCAGACAGGGACGAACACCGGGGAGCTGTTTTTT	CASSYQTGTNTGELFF	TRBJ2-2	TRBV6-5	.	TRBD1
TGTGCCAGCCGGACTAGAGACACCGGGGGGCTGTTTTTT	CASRTRDTGGLFF	TRBJ2-2	TRBV2	.	TRBD2
TGTGCCATCAGTGAGTCTCGGGCCGGGTCCCCAAAACTGTTTTTT	CAISESRAGSPKLFF	TRBJ1-4	TRBV10-3	.	.
TGCGCCTGTCGAGGGGCGAGGGAGACCCAGTACTTC	CACRGARETQYF	TRBJ2-5	TRBV29-1	.	.
TGTGCCATCAGTGGCCTTGACAGGGGGCTTCTCAATGAGCAGTTCTTC	CAISGLDRGLLNEQFF	TRBJ2-1	TRBV10-3	.	TRBD1
TGTGCCAGCAGCTTAGCACGGACAGGAACCTACGAGCAGTACTTC	CASSLARTGTYEQYF	TRBJ2-7	TRBV7-2	few	TRBD1
TGTGCCAGCAGCTTAGCGCCCGTACATGAGCAGTTCTTC	CASSLAPVHEQFF	TRBJ2-1	TRBV7-2	many	.
TGTGCCAGCAGGGCGGGGACCCAAGAGACCCAGTACTTC	CASRAGTQETQYF	TRBJ2-5	TRBV4-2	many	.
TGTGCCAGCAGGGACGGACCTAGCAATCAGCCCCAGCATTTT	CASRDGPSNQPQHF	TRBJ1-5	TRBV28	few	.